This record concerns one T cell receptor beta chain sequence. The target antigen is unknown. The V gene's germline CDR1 is MGHRA and CDR2 YSYEKL. V was shortened by 0 bases and J by 6 bases, with 15 bases between the two germline ends. There are 16 residues in the CDR3. Profiling relied on immunoSEQ multiplex PCR, and the TCRdb table lists in-frame clones only, not all of them. Of some 120,000 clones in the sample, 70% to 90% are singletons; the top ten hold more than 5.5%. The data stem from a study of T cell responses to AZD1222 COVID-19 vaccine. The study's findings and limits: Baseline antibody screening turned up just six seropositive AZD1222 recipients.

The chain combines TRBV4-1 with TRBJ1-5, with D perhaps matching TRBD1 (5 bases). This clonotype originated in an adult who received the AZD1222 COVID-19 vaccine. The source was peripheral blood, collected 28 days after the second AZD1222 dose. This CDR3 reads CASSQDVGAQGQPQHF. The CDR3 DNA reads as TGCGCCAGCAGCCAAGATGTAGGGGCCCAGGGTCAGCCCCAGCATTTT.